These 23 T cell receptor beta chains share one sample of origin, sequenced in a study of Graves' ophthalmopathy and Graves' hyperthyroidism. The study amplified TCR beta CDR3 regions using RNA transcripts. First-round RT-PCR employed HTBI primers, with a second-round multiplex PCR after it. One entry per CDR3 protein, called by TCRdb with MiXCR from the multiplex PCR reads. This sample has approximately 460,000 distinct CDR3 sequences; approximately 15% occur once, and the top ten carry 9.5% to 10%. Sequenced: blood. The source is a woman younger than 45 with Graves' ophthalmopathy.

This clonotype has ten or more counts. The chain employs TRBV25-1 and TRBJ2-7, with 10 bases identical to TRBD2. CDR1 and CDR2 from the germline V gene are MGHDK and SYGVNS. This CDR3 comprises 14 residues. V trimming: 4 bases; J trimming: 1 base; junction bases outside the gene matches: 1. The CDR3: CASSASGGSYEQYF. The CDR3 DNA follows: TGTGCCAGCAGTGCTAGCGGGGGATCCTACGAGCAGTACTTC.

There are many counts of this clonotype. V and J are TRBV2 and TRBJ2-4; 10 bases map to TRBD2. After removal of 4 bases from V and 8 bases from J, the junction contained 8 bases not matched to a gene. Germline V lookup: CDR1 SNHLY, CDR2 FYNNEI. The CDR3 runs 15 residues. CDR3 protein: CASSAASGRTDIQYF. DNA for the CDR3: TGTGCCAGCAGTGCCGCTAGCGGGAGAACGGACATTCAGTACTTC.

This clonotype was recorded a few times. This chain uses TRBV7-8 with TRBJ2-5; D is possibly TRBD2 (6 bases). Germline CDR1 and CDR2: SGHVS and FQNEAQ. The ends were cut back, 5 bases at V and 4 bases at J, with 14 bases in the middle. This CDR3 region has 14 residues. In nucleotides, the CDR3 is TGTGCCAGCAGCCTCTTTGGAGGGCCAGAGACCCAGTACTTC. Protein: CASSLFGGPETQYF.

Note on this clonotype: A much bigger clone sits one base away, suggesting this may be a read error. The chain carries TRBV10-3 and TRBJ2-2; TRBD2 aligns across 9 bases. The CDR3 sequence is 15 residues long. CDR1 and CDR2 (germline): ENHRY, SYGVKD. Trimming at V came to 8 bases and at J to 6 bases, leaving 10 bases not matched to a gene. DNA for the CDR3: TGTGCCATCCCGCTGTGGAGCGGGGGGCCCGGGGAGCTGTTTTTT. Its protein product is CAIPLWSGGPGELFF.

In its sample, this clonotype was seen many times. The chain carries TRBV24-1 and TRBJ1-5; no firm D call. Trimming removed 3 bases at V and 5 bases at J, with 4 bases between. The germline CDR1 and CDR2 sequences are KGHDR and SFDVKD. This CDR3 contains 12 residues. This chain's CDR3 is CATSDPDQPQHF. The CDR3 nucleotides are TGTGCCACCAGTGATCCCGATCAGCCCCAGCATTTT.

This clonotype has a single count. This sequence may be a read error, since a much larger clone differs from it by one base. This chain uses TRBV28 with TRBJ2-7, with 10 bases matching TRBD2. This CDR3 has 13 residues. Germline-derived CDR1 and CDR2 are MDHEN and SYDVKM. This CDR3 is CASSLRGLAAPHF. CDR3 nucleotide sequence: TGTGCCAGCAGTTTGCGTGGACTAGCGGCACCACACTTC.

Many counts were recorded for this clonotype. The chain has TRBV7-9 and TRBJ1-2; perhaps TRBD1 as D (6 bases). Germline V CDR1 and CDR2: SEHNR, FQNEAQ (reference sequence). The CDR3 totals 13 residues. Between the trimmed V and J ends, which lost 7 bases and 6 bases, there was a span of 15 bases. CDR3 amino acids: CASIIQGSDGYTF. CDR3 in DNA: TGTGCCAGCATCATACAGGGAAGTGATGGCTACACCTTC.

This clonotype appeared many times. The chain links TRBV6-1 to TRBJ1-3; no definite D call. This CDR3 is 15 amino acids long. Trimming pared 1 base from V and 4 bases from J, leaving 11 bases between. The germline V gene has CDR1 MNHNS and CDR2 SASEGT. CDR3 DNA sequence: TGTGCCAGCAGTGAAGGGTCCCCAGTCGGAAACACCATATATTTT. It encodes CASSEGSPVGNTIYF.

This clonotype was seen at least ten times. The junction shows a germline mismatch at one end, possibly a read error. The chain combines TRBV7-2 with TRBJ2-3, with D maybe TRBD2 (6 bases). The CDR3 extends over 15 amino acids. The germline V gene has CDR1 SGHTA and CDR2 FQGNSA. CDR3 DNA sequence: TGTGCCAGCAGCCTAGCGCACACCATCACAGATACGCAGTATTTT. As protein: CASSLAHTITDTQYF.

The table lists this clonotype with many counts. This chain connects TRBV5-1 to TRBJ1-1; tentative D call: TRBD1 (6 bases). Trimming took off 0 bases at V and 4 bases at J, with 10 bases between the two ends. The CDR3 contains 14 residues. Germline assignment: CDR1 SGHRS and CDR2 YFSETQ. Here the CDR3 reads CASSLVARGTEAFF. The DNA of the CDR3 is TGCGCCAGCAGCTTGGTGGCCAGGGGCACTGAAGCTTTCTTT.

This clonotype occurred many times. This sequence joins TRBV2 and TRBJ2-5, with a tentative D call TRBD2 (6 bases). Per the germline V gene, CDR1 is SNHLY and CDR2 is FYNNEI. The V gene lost 3 bases and the J gene lost 5 bases, with 16 bases spanning the gap. This CDR3 comprises 15 residues. The chain's CDR3 is CASSDGEDDWETQYF. The DNA for the CDR3 is TGTGCCAGCAGTGACGGGGAGGATGACTGGGAGACCCAGTACTTC.

This sequence joins TRBV7-2 and TRBJ2-5, with 7 nucleotides matching TRBD1. This CDR3 has 16 residues. Losses at the gene ends were 0 bases for V and 4 bases for J; bases not matched to a gene: 8. CDR1 SGHTA and CDR2 FQGNSA come from the germline V gene. The CDR3 nucleotides are TGTGCCAGCAGCTTAGCGCTAAGCCCAGGGGGAGAGACCCAGTACTTC. This translates into CASSLALSPGGETQYF.

There are many counts of this clonotype. This chain connects TRBV7-2 to TRBJ2-7; 9 bases are a match to TRBD2. Losses at the gene ends were 2 bases for V and 7 bases for J; bases not matched to a gene: 9. Germline V gene sequence: CDR1 SGHTA, CDR2 FQGNSA. The CDR3 has 15 residues. The DNA of the CDR3 is TGTGCCAGCAGCTTATATGGCGGGGGGGCCGGAGAGCAGTACTTC. Translation gives CASSLYGGGAGEQYF.

At least ten counts were recorded for this clonotype. The CDR3 loop reads CASSLARDNSPLHF. As DNA, the CDR3 is TGCGCCAGCAGCTTAGCCAGGGATAATTCACCCCTCCACTTT. The J gene is TRBJ1-6, the V gene TRBV5-1; maybe TRBD1 (5 bases). The germline V and J ends were trimmed by 2 bases and 5 bases, with 8 bases remaining between them. Germline CDR1 and CDR2: SGHRS and YFSETQ. The CDR3 runs to 14 residues.

There are many counts of this clonotype. The V and J genes are TRBV20-1 and TRBJ1-5; D is undetermined. CDR1 and CDR2 from the germline V gene are DFQATT and SNEGSKA (reference sequence). The CDR3 spans 16 residues. V was clipped by 1 base and J by 0 bases, with 13 bases between them. CDR3 sequence reads: CSARGTVGYSNQPQHF. CDR3 nucleotides: TGCAGTGCTAGAGGAACAGTTGGATATAGCAATCAGCCCCAGCATTTT.

This chain connects TRBV6-2 or TRBV6-3 to TRBJ1-1, with TRBD1 identical over 7 bases. The germline V gene has CDR1 MNHEY and CDR2 SVGEGT. Trimming removed 5 bases from V and 6 bases from J; junction bases left unmatched: 6. CDR3 size: 13 residues. DNA of the CDR3: TGTGCCAGCAGTCTGACAGGGAGGGCTGAAGCTTTCTTT. Amino acids: CASSLTGRAEAFF.

The chain combines TRBV5-4 with TRBJ2-7, with a tentative D call TRBD1 (6 bases). CDR1 and CDR2 from the germline V gene are SGHNT and YYREEE (reference sequence). This CDR3 spans 14 amino acids. Trimming cost V 5 bases and J 6 bases, with 18 bases left between them. CDR3 protein: CASRDSGTRIEQYF. The CDR3 nucleotides read TGTGCCAGCAGGGATTCCGGGACAAGAATCGAGCAGTACTTC.

The chain couples TRBV6-5 to TRBJ1-5; no clear D. The length of the CDR3 is 14 residues. The V gene lost 4 bases and the J gene lost 3 bases, with 10 bases spanning the gap. Germline V lookup: CDR1 MNHEY, CDR2 SVGAGI. CDR3 coding DNA: TGTGCCAGCAGTTTGTACAGAAACAATCAGCCCCAGCATTTT. Translating it yields CASSLYRNNQPQHF.

This clonotype was seen at least ten times. Germline is not matched at one junction end, which may reflect a read error. The rearrangement uses TRBV7-9 and TRBJ2-5; D not certain. The CDR3 contains 16 residues. Germline CDR1 and CDR2: SEHNR and FQNEAQ (reference sequence). The CDR3 bases are TGTGCCAGCAGCTTAGCATTGGTGGCAGAAAAAGAGACCCGGTACTTC. It translates to CASSLALVAEKETRYF.

This clonotype was seen at least ten times. The J gene is TRBJ1-5, the V gene TRBV15, with D possibly TRBD1 on 5 matching bases. This CDR3 is 17 amino acids long. V was pared by 0 bases and J by 1 base, with 13 bases between. Germline V gene data show CDR1 as LNHNV and CDR2 as YYDKDF (reference sequence). The CDR3 reads CATSRDGAGVSNQPQHF. CDR3 coding DNA: TGTGCCACCAGCAGAGATGGGGCTGGGGTGAGCAATCAGCCCCAGCATTTT.

The CDR3 sequence: CASSQDDSRAGGPETQYF. Written as DNA, the CDR3 is TGTGCCAGCAGCCAAGATGATTCCCGCGCGGGGGGGCCGGAGACCCAGTACTTC. This rearrangement joins TRBV3-1 to TRBJ2-5, with TRBD2 identical over 9 bases. Germline loops: CDR1 LGHDT, CDR2 YNNKEL (reference sequence). With 0 bases clipped from V and 5 bases from J, the junction kept 13 bases outside the gene matches. The CDR3 is 18 residues long.

This clonotype was observed at least ten times. The chain joins TRBV12-3 or TRBV12-4 to TRBJ1-1, with 7 bases aligning to TRBD1. The CDR3 is 14 residues long. Trimming took 5 bases from V and 4 from J; bases not matched to a gene: 7. CDR3 DNA: TGTGCCAGCAGTCCCGGACAGGCGGGCACTGAAGCTTTCTTT. Translation gives CASSPGQAGTEAFF.

This clonotype was recorded many times. The genes are TRBV3-1 and TRBJ1-2; 7 nucleotides match TRBD1. Germline values: CDR1 LGHDT, CDR2 YNNKEL (reference sequence). The V and J ends lost 4 bases and 6 bases, in that order; junction bases with no gene match: 11. The CDR3 runs to 15 residues. The CDR3 DNA reads as TGTGCCAGCAGCCGCTCTTGGACAGGATCCGATGGCTACACCTTC. This sequence encodes CASSRSWTGSDGYTF.